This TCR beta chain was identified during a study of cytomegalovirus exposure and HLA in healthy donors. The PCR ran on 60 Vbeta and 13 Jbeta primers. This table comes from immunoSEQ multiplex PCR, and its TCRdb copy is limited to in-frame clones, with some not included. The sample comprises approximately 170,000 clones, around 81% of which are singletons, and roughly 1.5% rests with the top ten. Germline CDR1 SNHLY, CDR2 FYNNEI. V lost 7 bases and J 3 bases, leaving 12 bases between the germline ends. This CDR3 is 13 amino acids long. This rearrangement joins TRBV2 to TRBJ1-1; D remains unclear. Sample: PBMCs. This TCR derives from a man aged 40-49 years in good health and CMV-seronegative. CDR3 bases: TGTGCCAGCAAGGAGCAGCCACACACTGAAGCTTTCTTT. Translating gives CASKEQPHTEAFF.